Described below is a single TCR beta chain sequence and its context. Antigen specificity is unknown. The sample belongs to a study of OX40 agonist ivuxolimab in advanced cancers. Study-level findings and limits: More expanded clones were seen, on average, in CD8+ T cells than in CD4+.

Method: immunoSEQ multiplex PCR; TCRdb's copy keeps in-frame clones and lacks some. The sample has 85,000 to 100,000 clones, 70% to 90% seen once. The CDR3 runs to 18 residues. Germline V CDR1 and CDR2: MNHNS, SASEGT. Trimming at V came to 0 bases and at J to 4 bases, leaving 9 bases not matched to a gene. Autoimmune disease history or systemic immunosuppression meant exclusion. This sample comprised CD4+ or CD8+ T cells sorted from blood, obtained in a trial of the OX40 agonist ivuxolimab. This sequence originates from an adult with an advanced solid tumor such as melanoma, head and neck, liver or kidney cancer. This chain connects TRBV6-1 to TRBJ2-1; 10 positions agree with TRBD2. This CDR3 reads CASSEALLIAGGYNEQFF. The CDR3 nucleotides are TGTGCCAGCAGTGAAGCGCTTCTGATAGCGGGGGGTTACAATGAGCAGTTCTTC.